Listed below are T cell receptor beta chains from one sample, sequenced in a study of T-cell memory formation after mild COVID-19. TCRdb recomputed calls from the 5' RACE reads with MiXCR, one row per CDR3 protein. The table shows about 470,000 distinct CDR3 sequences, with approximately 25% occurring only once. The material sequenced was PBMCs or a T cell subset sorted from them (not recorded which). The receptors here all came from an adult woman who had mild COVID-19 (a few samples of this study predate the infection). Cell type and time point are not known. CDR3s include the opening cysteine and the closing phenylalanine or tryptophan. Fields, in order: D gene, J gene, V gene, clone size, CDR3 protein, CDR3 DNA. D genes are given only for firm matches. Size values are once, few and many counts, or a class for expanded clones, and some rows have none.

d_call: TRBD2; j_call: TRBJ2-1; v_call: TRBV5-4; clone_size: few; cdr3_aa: CASSIAGGPFDEQFF; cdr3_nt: TGTGCCAGCAGCATAGCGGGAGGGCCCTTTGATGAGCAGTTCTTC
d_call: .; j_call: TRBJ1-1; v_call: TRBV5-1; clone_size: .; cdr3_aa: CASSLYNEAFF; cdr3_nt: TGCGCCAGCAGCTTGTACAACGAAGCTTTCTTT
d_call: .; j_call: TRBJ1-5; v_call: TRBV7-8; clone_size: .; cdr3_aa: CASSFGEGLGQPQHF; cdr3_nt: TGTGCCAGCAGCTTCGGGGAGGGGCTGGGTCAGCCCCAGCATTTT
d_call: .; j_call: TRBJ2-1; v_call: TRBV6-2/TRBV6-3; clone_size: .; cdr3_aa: CASTQDSFTNNEQFF; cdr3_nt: TGTGCCAGCACTCAGGACAGCTTTACCAACAATGAGCAGTTCTTC
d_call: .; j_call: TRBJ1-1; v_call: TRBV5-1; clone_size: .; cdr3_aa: CASSLQRVANTEAFF; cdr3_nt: TGCGCCAGCAGCTTGCAGCGGGTAGCGAACACTGAAGCTTTCTTT
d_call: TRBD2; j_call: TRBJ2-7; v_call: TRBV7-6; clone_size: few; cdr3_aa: CASSLYSGGAYEQYF; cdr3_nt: TGTGCCAGCAGCTTATACAGCGGGGGGGCTTACGAGCAGTACTTC
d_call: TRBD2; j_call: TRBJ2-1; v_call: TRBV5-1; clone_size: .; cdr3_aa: CASSSASGSNEQFF; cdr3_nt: TGCGCCAGCAGCAGCGCTAGCGGGAGTAATGAGCAGTTCTTC
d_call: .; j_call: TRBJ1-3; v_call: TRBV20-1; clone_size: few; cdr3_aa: CSARVPGPTGNTIYF; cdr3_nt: TGCAGTGCTAGAGTTCCAGGGCCTACTGGAAACACCATATATTTT
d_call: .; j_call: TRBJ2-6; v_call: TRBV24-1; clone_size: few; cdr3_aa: CATGLSGANVLTF; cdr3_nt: TGTGCCACCGGTCTCTCTGGGGCCAACGTCCTGACTTTC
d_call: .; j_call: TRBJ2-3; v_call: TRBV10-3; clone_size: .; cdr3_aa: CAISERDGTDTQYF; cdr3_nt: TGTGCCATCAGTGAGAGGGACGGCACAGATACGCAGTATTTT
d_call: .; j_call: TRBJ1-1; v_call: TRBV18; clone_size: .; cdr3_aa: CASSPPYLKNTEAFF; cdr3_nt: TGTGCCAGCTCACCACCGTATTTGAAGAACACTGAAGCTTTCTTT
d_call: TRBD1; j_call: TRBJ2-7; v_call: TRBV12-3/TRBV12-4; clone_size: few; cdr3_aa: CASSLRQGASGEQYF; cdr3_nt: TGTGCCAGCAGTTTAAGACAGGGGGCCTCGGGAGAGCAGTACTTC
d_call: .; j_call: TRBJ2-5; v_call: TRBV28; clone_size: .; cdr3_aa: CASSTRVAQYF; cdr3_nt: TGTGCCAGCAGTACCAGGGTGGCCCAGTACTTC
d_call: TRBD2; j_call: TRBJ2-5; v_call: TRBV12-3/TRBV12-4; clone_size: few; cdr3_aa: CASSLSSGDGQETQYF; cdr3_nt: TGTGCCAGCAGTTTAAGTAGCGGGGATGGCCAAGAGACCCAGTACTTC
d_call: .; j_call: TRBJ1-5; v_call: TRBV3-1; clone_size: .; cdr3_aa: CASSRALYQPQHF; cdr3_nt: TGTGCCAGCAGCCGGGCACTCTATCAGCCCCAGCATTTT
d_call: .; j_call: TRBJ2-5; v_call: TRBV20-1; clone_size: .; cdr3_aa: CSARDRSGDQETQYF; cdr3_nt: TGCAGTGCTAGAGATCGGTCGGGGGATCAAGAGACCCAGTACTTC
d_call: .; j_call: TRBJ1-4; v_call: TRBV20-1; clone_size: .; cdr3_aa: CSARVTAGFFNEKLFF; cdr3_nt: TGCAGTGCTAGAGTGACAGCTGGCTTCTTTAATGAAAAACTGTTTTTT
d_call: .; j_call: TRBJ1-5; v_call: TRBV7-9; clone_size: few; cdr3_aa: CASSRVGAEGQPQHF; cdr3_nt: TGTGCCAGCAGCCGCGTCGGGGCCGAGGGTCAGCCCCAGCATTTT
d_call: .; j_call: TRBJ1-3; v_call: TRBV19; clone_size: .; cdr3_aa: CASSILGTAGNTIYF; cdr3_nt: TGTGCCAGTAGTATCCTCGGGACGGCTGGAAACACCATATATTTT
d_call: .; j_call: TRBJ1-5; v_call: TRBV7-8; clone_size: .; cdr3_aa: CASSAYRVPSNQPQHF; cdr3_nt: TGTGCCAGCAGCGCGTACAGGGTACCTAGCAATCAGCCCCAGCATTTT
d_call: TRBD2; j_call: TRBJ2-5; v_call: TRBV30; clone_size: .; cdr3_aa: CAWSRGAGVETQYF; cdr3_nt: TGTGCCTGGAGTAGGGGAGCGGGAGTGGAGACCCAGTACTTC
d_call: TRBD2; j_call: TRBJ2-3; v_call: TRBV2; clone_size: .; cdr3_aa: CASSRTRSTDTQYF; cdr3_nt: TGTGCCAGCAGTCGGACTAGGAGCACAGATACGCAGTATTTT
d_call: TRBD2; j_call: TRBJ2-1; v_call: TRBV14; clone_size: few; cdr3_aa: CASSQDRASGVDEQFF; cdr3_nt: TGTGCCAGCAGCCAAGATCGGGCTAGCGGGGTGGATGAGCAGTTCTTC
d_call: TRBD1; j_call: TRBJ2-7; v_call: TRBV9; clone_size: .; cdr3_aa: CASSARDRPYEQYF; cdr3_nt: TGTGCCAGCAGCGCCCGGGACAGGCCCTACGAGCAGTACTTC
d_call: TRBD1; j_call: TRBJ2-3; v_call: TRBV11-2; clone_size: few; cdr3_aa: CASSLLWTGMITDTQYF; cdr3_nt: TGTGCCAGCAGCTTACTTTGGACAGGGATGATAACAGATACGCAGTATTTT
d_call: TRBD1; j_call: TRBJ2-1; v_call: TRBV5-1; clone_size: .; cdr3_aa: CASSLADHTGGYNEQFF; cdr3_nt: TGCGCCAGCAGCTTGGCCGATCACACAGGGGGATACAATGAGCAGTTCTTC
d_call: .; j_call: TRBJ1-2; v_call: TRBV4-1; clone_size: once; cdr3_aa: CASSQETVVYGYTF; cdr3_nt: TGCGCCAGCAGCCAAGAAACAGTAGTCTATGGCTACACCTTC
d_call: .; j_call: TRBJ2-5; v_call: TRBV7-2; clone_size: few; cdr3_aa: CASSPLLGETQYF; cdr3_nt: TGTGCCAGCAGCCCCCTCCTAGGGGAGACCCAGTACTTC
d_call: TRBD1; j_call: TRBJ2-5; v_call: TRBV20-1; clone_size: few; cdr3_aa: CSARRDRGRETQYF; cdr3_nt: TGCAGTGCTAGGAGGGACAGGGGGAGGGAGACCCAGTACTTC
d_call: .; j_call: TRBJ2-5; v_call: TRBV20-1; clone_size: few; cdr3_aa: CSAPKGKETQYF; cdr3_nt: TGCAGTGCTCCAAAGGGGAAAGAGACCCAGTACTTC
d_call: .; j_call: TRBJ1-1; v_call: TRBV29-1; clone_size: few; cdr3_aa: CSVRVTGIDTEAFF; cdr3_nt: TGCAGCGTCAGAGTTACAGGGATCGACACTGAAGCTTTCTTT
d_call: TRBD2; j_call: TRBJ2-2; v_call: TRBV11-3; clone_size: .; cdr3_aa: CASSLAGGRATGELFF; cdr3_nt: TGTGCCAGCAGCTTAGCCGGCGGGAGGGCCACCGGGGAGCTGTTTTTT
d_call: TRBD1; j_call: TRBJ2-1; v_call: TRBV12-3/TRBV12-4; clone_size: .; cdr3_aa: CASRIGTGGMRNEQFF; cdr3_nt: TGTGCCAGCAGAATAGGGACAGGGGGCATGAGGAATGAGCAGTTCTTC